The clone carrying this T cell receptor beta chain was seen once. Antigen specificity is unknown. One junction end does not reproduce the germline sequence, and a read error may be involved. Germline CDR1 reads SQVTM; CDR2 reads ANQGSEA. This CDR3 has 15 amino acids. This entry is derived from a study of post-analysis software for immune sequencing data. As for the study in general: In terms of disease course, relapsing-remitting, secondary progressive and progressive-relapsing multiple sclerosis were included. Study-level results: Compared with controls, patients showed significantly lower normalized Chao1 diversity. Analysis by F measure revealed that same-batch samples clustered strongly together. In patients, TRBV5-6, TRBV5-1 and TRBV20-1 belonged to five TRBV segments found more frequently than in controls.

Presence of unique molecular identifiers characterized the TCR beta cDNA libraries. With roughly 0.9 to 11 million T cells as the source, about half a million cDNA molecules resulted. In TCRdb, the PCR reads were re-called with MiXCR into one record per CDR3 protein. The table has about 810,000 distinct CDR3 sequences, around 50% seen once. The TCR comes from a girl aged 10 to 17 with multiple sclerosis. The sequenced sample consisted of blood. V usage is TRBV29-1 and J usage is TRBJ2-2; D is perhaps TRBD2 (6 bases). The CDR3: CSVEGTQRGTGELFF. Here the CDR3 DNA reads TGCAGCGTGGAAGGGACTCAAAGGGGCACCGGGGAGCTGTTTTTT.